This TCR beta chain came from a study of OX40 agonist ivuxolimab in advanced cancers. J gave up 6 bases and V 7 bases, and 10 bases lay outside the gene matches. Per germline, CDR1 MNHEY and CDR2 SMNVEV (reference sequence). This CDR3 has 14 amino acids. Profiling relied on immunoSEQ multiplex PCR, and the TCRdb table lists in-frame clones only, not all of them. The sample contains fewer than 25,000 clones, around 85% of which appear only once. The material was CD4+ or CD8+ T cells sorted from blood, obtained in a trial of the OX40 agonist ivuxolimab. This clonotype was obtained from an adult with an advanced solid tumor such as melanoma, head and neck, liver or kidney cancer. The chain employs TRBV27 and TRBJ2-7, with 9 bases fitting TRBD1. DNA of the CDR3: TGTGCCAGCACTACAGGGGGCGCATGGTCCGAGCAGTACTTC. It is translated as CASTTGGAWSEQYF.